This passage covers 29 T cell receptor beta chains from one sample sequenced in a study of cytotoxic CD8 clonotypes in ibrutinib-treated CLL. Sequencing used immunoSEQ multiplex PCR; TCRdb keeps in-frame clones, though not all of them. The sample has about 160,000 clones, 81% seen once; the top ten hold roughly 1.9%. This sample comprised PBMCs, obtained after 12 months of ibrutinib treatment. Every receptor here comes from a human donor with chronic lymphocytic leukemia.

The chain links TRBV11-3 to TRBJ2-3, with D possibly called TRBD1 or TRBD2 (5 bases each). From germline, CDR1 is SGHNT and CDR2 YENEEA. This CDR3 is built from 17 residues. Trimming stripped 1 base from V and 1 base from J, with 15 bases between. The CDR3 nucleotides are TGTGCCAGCAGCTTAGGAGTGGGGGAGAGCGGCACAGATACGCAGTATTTT. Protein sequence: CASSLGVGESGTDTQYF.

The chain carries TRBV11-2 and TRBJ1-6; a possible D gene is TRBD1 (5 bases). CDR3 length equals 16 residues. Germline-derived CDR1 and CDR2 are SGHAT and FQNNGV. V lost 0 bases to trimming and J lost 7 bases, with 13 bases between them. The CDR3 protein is CASSLDARGLNSPLHF. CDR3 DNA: TGTGCCAGCAGCTTAGATGCGAGGGGACTAAATTCACCCCTCCACTTT.

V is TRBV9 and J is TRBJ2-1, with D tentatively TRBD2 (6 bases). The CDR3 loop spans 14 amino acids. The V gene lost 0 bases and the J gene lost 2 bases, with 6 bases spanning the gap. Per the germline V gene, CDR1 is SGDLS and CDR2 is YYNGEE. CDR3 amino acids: CASSVAGAYNEQFF. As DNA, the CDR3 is TGTGCCAGCAGCGTAGCGGGAGCCTACAATGAGCAGTTCTTC.

The CDR3, as DNA: TGTGCCAGCAGCCCAGGGACAGGGCCAAAGGAGCAGTACTTC. This gives the protein CASSPGTGPKEQYF. V and J are TRBV7-2 and TRBJ2-7; 9 positions match TRBD1. Germline V gives CDR1 SGHTA, CDR2 FQGNSA. This CDR3 is built from 14 residues. Trimming cost V 5 bases and J 7 bases; bases outside gene matches: 9.

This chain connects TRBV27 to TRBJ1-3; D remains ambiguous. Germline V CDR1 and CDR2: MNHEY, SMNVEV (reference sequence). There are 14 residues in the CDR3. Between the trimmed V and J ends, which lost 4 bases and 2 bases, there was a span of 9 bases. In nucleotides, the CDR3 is TGTGCCAGCAGTTCCCTAGGACCTGGAAACACCATATATTTT. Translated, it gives CASSSLGPGNTIYF.

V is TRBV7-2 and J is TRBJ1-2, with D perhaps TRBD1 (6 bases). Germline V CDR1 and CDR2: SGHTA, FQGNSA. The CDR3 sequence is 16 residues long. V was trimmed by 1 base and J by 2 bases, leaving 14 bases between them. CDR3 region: CASSLGDGGYNYGYTF. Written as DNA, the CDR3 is TGTGCCAGCAGCTTAGGGGATGGGGGCTACAACTATGGCTACACCTTC.

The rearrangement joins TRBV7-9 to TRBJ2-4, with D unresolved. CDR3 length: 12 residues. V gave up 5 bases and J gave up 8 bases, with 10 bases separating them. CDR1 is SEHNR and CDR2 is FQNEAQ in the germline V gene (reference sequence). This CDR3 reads CASSPMGDIQYF. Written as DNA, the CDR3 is TGTGCCAGCAGCCCGATGGGCGACATTCAGTACTTC.

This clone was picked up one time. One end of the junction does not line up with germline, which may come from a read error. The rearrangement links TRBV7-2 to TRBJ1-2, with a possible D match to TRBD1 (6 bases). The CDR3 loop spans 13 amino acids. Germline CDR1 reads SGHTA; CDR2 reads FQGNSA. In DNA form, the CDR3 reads TGTGCCAGCAGCTCCCGACAGATGGGGGGCTACAACTTC. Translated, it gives CASSSRQMGGYNF.

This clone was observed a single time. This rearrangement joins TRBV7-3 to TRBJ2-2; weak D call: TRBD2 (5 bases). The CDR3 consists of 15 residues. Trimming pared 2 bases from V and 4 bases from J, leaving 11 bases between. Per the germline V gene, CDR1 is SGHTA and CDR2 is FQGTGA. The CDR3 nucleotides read TGTGCCAGCAGCTTAGAGACTGCGGGCACCGGGGAGCTGTTTTTT. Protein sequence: CASSLETAGTGELFF.

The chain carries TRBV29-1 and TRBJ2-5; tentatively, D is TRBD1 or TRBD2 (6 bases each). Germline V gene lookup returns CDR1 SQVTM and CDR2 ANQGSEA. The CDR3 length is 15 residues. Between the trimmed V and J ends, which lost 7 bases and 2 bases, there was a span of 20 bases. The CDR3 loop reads CSAMWGASGQETQYF. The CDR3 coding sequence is TGCAGCGCCATGTGGGGGGCGAGCGGGCAAGAGACCCAGTACTTC.

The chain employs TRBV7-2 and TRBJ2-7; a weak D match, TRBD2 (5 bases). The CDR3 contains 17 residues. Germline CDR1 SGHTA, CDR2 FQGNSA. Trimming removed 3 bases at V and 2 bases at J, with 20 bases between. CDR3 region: CASSLAADLLAPYEQYF. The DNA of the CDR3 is TGTGCCAGCAGCTTGGCCGCGGATCTTCTAGCCCCCTACGAGCAGTACTTC. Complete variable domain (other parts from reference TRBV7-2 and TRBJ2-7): GAGVSQSPSNKVTEKGKDVELRCDPISGHTALYWYRQSLGQGLEFLIYFQGNSAPDKSGLPSDRFSAERTGGSVSTLTIQRTQQEDSAVYLCASSLAADLLAPYEQYFGPGTRLTVT.

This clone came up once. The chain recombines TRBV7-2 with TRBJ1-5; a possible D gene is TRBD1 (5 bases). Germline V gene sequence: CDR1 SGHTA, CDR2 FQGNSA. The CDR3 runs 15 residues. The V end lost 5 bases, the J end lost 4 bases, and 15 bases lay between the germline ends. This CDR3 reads CASSQGVRENQPQHF. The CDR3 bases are TGTGCCAGCAGCCAAGGCGTCAGGGAGAATCAGCCCCAGCATTTT.

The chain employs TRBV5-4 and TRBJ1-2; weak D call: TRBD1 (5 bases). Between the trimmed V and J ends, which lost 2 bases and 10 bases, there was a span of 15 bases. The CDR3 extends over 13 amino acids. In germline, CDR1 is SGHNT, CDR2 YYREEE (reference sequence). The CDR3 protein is CASSFKAGFVYTF. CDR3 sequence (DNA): TGTGCCAGCAGCTTTAAGGCAGGGTTTGTCTACACCTTC.

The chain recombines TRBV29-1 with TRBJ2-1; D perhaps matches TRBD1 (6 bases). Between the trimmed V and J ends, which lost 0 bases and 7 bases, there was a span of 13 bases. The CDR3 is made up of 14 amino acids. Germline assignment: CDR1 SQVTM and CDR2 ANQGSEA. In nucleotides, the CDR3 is TGCAGCGTTGAAGATCAGGGGTTATCGAATGAGCAGTTCTTC. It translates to CSVEDQGLSNEQFF.

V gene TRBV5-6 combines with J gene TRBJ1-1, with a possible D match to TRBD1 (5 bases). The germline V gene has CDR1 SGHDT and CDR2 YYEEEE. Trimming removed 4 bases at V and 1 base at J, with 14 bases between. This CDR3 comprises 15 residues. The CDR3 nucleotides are TGTGCCAGCAGCACGACCAGGGTACCGAACACTGAAGCTTTCTTT. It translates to CASSTTRVPNTEAFF.

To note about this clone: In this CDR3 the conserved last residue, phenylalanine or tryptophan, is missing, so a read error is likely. Here the CDR3 reads CASSHRDRHSSYEQYL. CDR3 DNA: TGCGCCAGCAGTCACAGAGACAGGCACAGCTCCTACGAGCAGTACCTC. The chain joins TRBV23-1 to TRBJ2-7; the D gene is possibly TRBD1 (6 bases). TRBV23-1 counts as an open reading frame of uncertain function. The germline V and J ends were trimmed by 3 bases and 0 bases, with 15 bases remaining between them. There are 16 residues in the CDR3.

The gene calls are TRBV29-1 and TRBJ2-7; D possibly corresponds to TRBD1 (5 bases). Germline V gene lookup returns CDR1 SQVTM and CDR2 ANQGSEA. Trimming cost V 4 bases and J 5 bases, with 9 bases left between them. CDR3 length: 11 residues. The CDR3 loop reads CSVVDRNEQYF. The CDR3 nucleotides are TGCAGCGTTGTCGACAGAAACGAGCAGTACTTC.

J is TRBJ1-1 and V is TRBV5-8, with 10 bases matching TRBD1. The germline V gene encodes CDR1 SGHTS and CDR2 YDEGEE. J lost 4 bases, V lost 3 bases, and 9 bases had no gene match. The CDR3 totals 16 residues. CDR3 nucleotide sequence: TGTGCCAGCAGCTCGGGACAGGGGTGGGAAAGCACTGAAGCTTTCTTT. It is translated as CASSSGQGWESTEAFF.

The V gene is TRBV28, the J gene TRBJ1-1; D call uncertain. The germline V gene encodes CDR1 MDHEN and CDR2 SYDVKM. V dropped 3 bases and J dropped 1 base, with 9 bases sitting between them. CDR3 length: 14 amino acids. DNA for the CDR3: TGTGCCAGCAGTTTGGAGAGTACGAACACTGAAGCTTTCTTT. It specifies CASSLESTNTEAFF.

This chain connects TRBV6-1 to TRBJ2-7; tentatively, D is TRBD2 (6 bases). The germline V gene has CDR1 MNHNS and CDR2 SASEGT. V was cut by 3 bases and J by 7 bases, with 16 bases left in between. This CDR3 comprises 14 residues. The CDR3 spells CASSDRLVGREQYF. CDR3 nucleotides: TGTGCCAGCAGTGACCGACTAGTAGGTCGGGAGCAGTACTTC.

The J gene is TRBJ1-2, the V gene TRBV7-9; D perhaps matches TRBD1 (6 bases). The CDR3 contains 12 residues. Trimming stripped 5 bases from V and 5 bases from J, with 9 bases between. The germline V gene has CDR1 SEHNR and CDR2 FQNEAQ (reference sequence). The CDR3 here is CASSPQGYGYTF. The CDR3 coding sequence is TGTGCCAGCAGCCCCCAGGGGTATGGCTACACCTTC. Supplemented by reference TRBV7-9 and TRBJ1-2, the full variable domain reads DTGVSQNPRHKITKRGQNVTFRCDPISEHNRLYWYRQTLGQGPEFLTYFQNEAQLEKSRLLSDRFSAERPKGSFSTLEIQRTEQGDSAMYLCASSPQGYGYTFGSGTRLTVV.

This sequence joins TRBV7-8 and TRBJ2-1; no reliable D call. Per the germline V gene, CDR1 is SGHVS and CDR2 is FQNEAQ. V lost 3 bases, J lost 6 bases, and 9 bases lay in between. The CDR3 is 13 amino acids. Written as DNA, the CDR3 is TGTGCCAGCAGCTTCCCCCCGGGCAATGAGCAGTTCTTC. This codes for CASSFPPGNEQFF.

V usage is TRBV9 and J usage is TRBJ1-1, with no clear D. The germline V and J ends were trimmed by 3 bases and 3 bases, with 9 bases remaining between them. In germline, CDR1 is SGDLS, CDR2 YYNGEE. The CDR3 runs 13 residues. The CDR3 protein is CASSGIRDTEAFF. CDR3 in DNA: TGTGCCAGCAGCGGGATCCGGGACACTGAAGCTTTCTTT.

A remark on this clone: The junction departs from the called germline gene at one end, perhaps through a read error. The CDR3 DNA reads TGTGCTAGCAGCTTAACCGCAAGCGGTAACGGAGATACGCAGTATTTT. Protein: CASSLTASGNGDTQYF. The chain combines TRBV7-7 with TRBJ2-3, with a possible D match to TRBD2 (5 bases). Germline CDR1 reads SSHAT; CDR2 reads FNYEAQ (reference sequence). CDR3 length equals 16 residues.

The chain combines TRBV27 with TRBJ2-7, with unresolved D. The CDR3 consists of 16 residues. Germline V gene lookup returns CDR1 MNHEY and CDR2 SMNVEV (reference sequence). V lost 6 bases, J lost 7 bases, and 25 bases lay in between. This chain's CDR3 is CASSLVRAYGPSEQYF. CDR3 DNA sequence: TGTGCCAGCAGCCTCGTCCGGGCCTACGGGCCGAGTGAGCAGTACTTC.

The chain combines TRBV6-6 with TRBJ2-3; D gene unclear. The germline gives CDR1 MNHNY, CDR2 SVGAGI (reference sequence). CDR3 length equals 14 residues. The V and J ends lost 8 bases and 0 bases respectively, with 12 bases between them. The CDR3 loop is CASLSDTSTDTQYF. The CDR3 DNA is TGTGCCAGCCTCAGTGATACTAGCACAGATACGCAGTATTTT.

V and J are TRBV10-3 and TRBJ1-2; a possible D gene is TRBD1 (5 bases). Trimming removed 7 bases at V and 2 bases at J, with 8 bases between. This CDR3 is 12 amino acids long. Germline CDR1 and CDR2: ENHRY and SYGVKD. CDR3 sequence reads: CAINPGNYGYTF. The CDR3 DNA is TGTGCCATCAATCCAGGGAACTATGGCTACACCTTC.

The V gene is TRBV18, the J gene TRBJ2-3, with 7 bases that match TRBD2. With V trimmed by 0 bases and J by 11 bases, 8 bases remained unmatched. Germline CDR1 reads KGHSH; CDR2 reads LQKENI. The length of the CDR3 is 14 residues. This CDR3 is CASSPPNESGVQYF. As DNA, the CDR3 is TGTGCCAGCTCACCACCGAACGAGAGCGGGGTGCAGTATTTT.

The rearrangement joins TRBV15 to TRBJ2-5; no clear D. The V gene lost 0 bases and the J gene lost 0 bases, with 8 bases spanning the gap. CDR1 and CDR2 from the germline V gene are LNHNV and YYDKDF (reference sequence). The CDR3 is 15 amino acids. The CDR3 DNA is TGTGCCACCAGCAGAGATCCTGGGTACCAAGAGACCCAGTACTTC. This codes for CATSRDPGYQETQYF. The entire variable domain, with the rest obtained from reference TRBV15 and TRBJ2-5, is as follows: DAMVIQNPRYQVTQFGKPVTLSCSQTLNHNVMYWYQQKSSQAPKLLFHYYDKDFNNEADTPDNFQSRRPNTSFCFLDIRSPGLGDTAMYLCATSRDPGYQETQYFGPGTRLLVL.